This T cell receptor beta chain was profiled in a study of blood T cell repertoires in COVID-19. Assay used: immunoSEQ multiplex PCR; TCRdb lists only in-frame clones, some missing. The sample has 230,000 or so clones; about 85% are singletons. Germline CDR1 is SNHLY and CDR2 is FYNNEI. Deletions cut 0 bases from V and 3 bases from J, with 11 bases between. The CDR3 spans 15 residues. This sequence originates from a woman in her twenties or thirties who had recovered from COVID-19. The J gene is TRBJ1-2, the V gene TRBV2, with a possible D match to TRBD1 (5 bases). Sequenced material: PBMCs or T cells enriched from blood (not recorded which). The CDR3 region is CASSEALVRDYGYTF. The CDR3 region has the DNA TGTGCCAGCAGTGAAGCGCTCGTCAGGGACTATGGCTACACCTTC. Looking up the rest from reference TRBV2 and TRBJ1-2 gives the full variable domain: EPEVTQTPSHQVTQMGQEVILRCVPISNHLYFYWYRQILGQKVEFLVSFYNNEISEKSEIFDDQFSVERPDGSNFTLKIRSTKLEDSAMYFCASSEALVRDYGYTFGSGTRLTVV.